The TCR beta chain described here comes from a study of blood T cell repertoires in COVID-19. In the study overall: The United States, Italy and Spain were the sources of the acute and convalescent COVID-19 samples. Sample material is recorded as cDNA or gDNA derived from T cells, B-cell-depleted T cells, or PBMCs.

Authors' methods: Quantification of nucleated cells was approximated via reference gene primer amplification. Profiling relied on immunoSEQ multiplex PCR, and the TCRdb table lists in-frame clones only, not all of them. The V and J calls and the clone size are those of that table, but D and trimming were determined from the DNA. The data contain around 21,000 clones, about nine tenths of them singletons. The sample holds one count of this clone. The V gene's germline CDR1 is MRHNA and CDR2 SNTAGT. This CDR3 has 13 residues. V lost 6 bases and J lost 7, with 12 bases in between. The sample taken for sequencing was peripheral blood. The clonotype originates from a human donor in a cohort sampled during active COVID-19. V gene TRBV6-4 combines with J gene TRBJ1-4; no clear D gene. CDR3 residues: CASSARVCEKLFF. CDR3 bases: TGTGCCAGCAGCGCCCGGGTGTGTGAAAAACTGTTTTTT.